The next 2 T cell receptor beta chains were all read from a single sample in a study of blood T cell repertoires in COVID-19. Profiling relied on immunoSEQ multiplex PCR, and the TCRdb table lists in-frame clones only, not all of them. Of tens of thousands of clones listed, around nine tenths were seen once; the top ten hold 8%. Sequenced material: peripheral blood. Receptor source: a man older than 75 with active or convalescent COVID-19.

The chain joins TRBV7-2 to TRBJ2-1; D gene unclear. The CDR3 is 13 residues long. V dropped 2 bases and J dropped 5 bases, with 7 bases sitting between them. Germline V gives CDR1 SGHTA, CDR2 FQGNSA. Here the CDR3 DNA reads TGTGCCAGCAGCTTAAATCAGAACAATGAGCAGTTCTTC. Translation gives CASSLNQNNEQFF. The variable domain in full, with the rest retrieved from reference TRBV7-2 and TRBJ2-1, is GAGVSQSPSNKVTEKGKDVELRCDPISGHTALYWYRQSLGQGLEFLIYFQGNSAPDKSGLPSDRFSAERTGGSVSTLTIQRTQQEDSAVYLCASSLNQNNEQFFGPGTRLTVL.

This clone was observed a handful of times. DNA of the CDR3: TGTGCCAGCAGTGAAGCGGCGGGGGGCGATAATTCACCCCTCCACTTT. Its translation: CASSEAAGGDNSPLHF. The chain carries TRBV6-1 and TRBJ1-6, with D possibly being TRBD1 (6 bases). Deletions cut 0 bases from V and 5 bases from J, with 11 bases between. Germline V gene lookup returns CDR1 MNHNS and CDR2 SASEGT. The CDR3 runs 16 residues.